The present T cell receptor (beta chain) was sequenced within a study of cytomegalovirus exposure and HLA in healthy donors. Germline CDR1 is MNHNS and CDR2 is SASEGT. This CDR3 comprises 13 residues. Trimming took 11 bases from V and 4 from J; bases not matched to a gene: 9. Study observations and caveats: TCR beta V- and J-gene trimming was later associated with a missense DCLRE1C variant. In a later analysis, donors in an Asian-associated ancestry cluster reportedly had fewer N-insertions in productive TCRs than the cohort mean.

With respect to this clone: Its antigen is not known.

With 60 Vbeta and 13 Jbeta primers, the PCR was carried out. Measured with immunoSEQ multiplex PCR; TCRdb has only the in-frame clones, and not every one. The sample lists 150,000 to 200,000 clones, over 60% seen once, with almost 6.5% in the top ten. Material for sequencing was PBMCs. The sequence came from a man aged 35-49 years in good health and CMV-seropositive. This chain connects TRBV6-1 to TRBJ2-7, with 9 bases lining up with TRBD1. This CDR3 reads CASKGQGLYEQYF. In DNA, the CDR3 is TGTGCCTCCAAGGGACAGGGCTTGTACGAGCAGTACTTC.